This T cell receptor (beta chain) was captured by sequencing in a study of radiation and T cells in renal cell carcinoma (dated by TCRdb to 2018 to 2020). The study in broad terms: The samples were obtained from a clinical trial, where primary renal cell carcinomas were treated with 15 Gy stereotactic body radiation therapy and then removed by nephrectomy 4 weeks afterward. In total, approximately 53 samples, comprising some 25 tumors and around 27 peripheral blood samples, were subjected to TCR beta sequencing. Across all 50 or so samples, 4,016,671 unique CDR3 nucleotide sequences, encoding 2,658,974 unique CDR3 amino acid sequences, were identified.

Following the manufacturer's recommendations, the immunoSEQ kit was used to generate TCR beta libraries from genomic DNA. Library preparation used a first multiplex PCR with proprietary primers, then a second PCR adding unique barcodes, with bead cleanups after each round. Each sample batch included a kit-provided positive control reaction and a negative control reaction. The final libraries were assessed on an Agilent 4200 TapeStation D1000 ScreenTape, pooled by volume, and quantified by qPCR. Sequencing ran on an Illumina NextSeq500 with a MidOutput 150-cycle cartridge, using 156 Read1 and 15 Index1 cycles with kit custom primers. The pooled library was loaded at approximately 0.98 pM with about 18% PhiX control spiked in. Under the source paper's analysis protocol: Vendor-processed data were analyzed in R, with a clonotype defined as all T cells sharing the same CDR3 nucleotide sequence. For clone abundance analyses, frequencies were normalized to the 10,000 most abundant clones in each sample. Public T cell clones, which averaged fewer than five per sample, were excluded before analysis. Tumor-enriched clonotypes and baseline blood-enriched clonotypes were defined as those with an abundance difference of at least 32-fold between compartments. A beta-binomial differential abundance model was used to identify clonotypes that expanded or contracted between blood time points. Tumor-blood repertoire similarity was measured with the Baroni-Urbani and Buser coefficient, and group comparisons used two-tailed Wilcoxon tests in R. Sourced from immuneACCESS, this table was stored by TCRdb with only in-frame sequences that have V and J called. A share of the clones is absent; for the studies checked, an unresolved V gene accounts for under half, and the remainder has no known explanation. V, J and clone size are taken as reported in that table, and D and trimming were inferred from the DNA itself. This sample comprises 50,000 to 75,000 clones, 78% of them detected only once. The leading ten clones occupy 7.3% of the sample.

This specimen's time point label, interpreted: baseline pretreatment blood. This sample's treatment or condition label indicates: 15 Gy SBRT to primary tumor, nephrectomy 4 weeks later. To track tumor-enriched clonotypes, serial peripheral blood was sampled from radiation-treated patients at baseline and at 2 weeks and 4 weeks after SBRT. All patients had renal cell carcinoma with clear cell pathology. The QIAamp DNA Blood Mini Kit (Qiagen) was used to prepare genomic DNA for TCR sequencing. Only samples passing all quality control checks were included in the analyses. Overall study results and their limits: Effects of radiation dose or scheduling on the TCR repertoire could not be addressed with the single-armed trial design. Tracking of blood repertoire dynamics stopped at about 4 weeks after treatment, with no follow-up past that point. Because pretreatment tumor biopsies were not available, the baseline intratumoral presence of clonotypes could not be determined. An increase in top tumor clonotypes in blood was observed from baseline to 2 weeks post-radiation, followed by contraction by 4 weeks, which was taken to suggest transient expansion of tumor-resident clones.

This clone was detected once. The antigen it recognizes is unknown. Per-nucleotide qualities are absent, and no much larger clonotype sits a single base away. The CDR3 starts with the cysteine, ends with the phenylalanine, and has 15 residues. The sequence is cut down to CDR3 DNA, 45 bases in frame from base 1. Looking up the germline V gene (reference sequence) yields CDR1 LNHNV and CDR2 YYDKDF. The junction shows trimming of 0 bases on V and 7 bases on J, and the gene matches do not reach 3 bases of it. The source of this sequence is a man between 60 and 75 years old with renal cell carcinoma. The sequencing used blood, collected from a patient whose treatment included radiotherapy and nephrectomy. Recombination linked TRBV15 to TRBJ2-1; 10 of the junction bases match TRBD2. The DNA reads as follows: TGTGCCACCAGCAGAGATTTAGCGGGGGGAAATGAGCAGTTCTTC. Its protein is CATSRDLAGGNEQFF. Where the CDR3 stops, the reference TRBV15 and TRBJ2-1 genes take over; the full variable domain is DAMVIQNPRYQVTQFGKPVTLSCSQTLNHNVMYWYQQKSSQAPKLLFHYYDKDFNNEADTPDNFQSRRPNTSFCFLDIRSPGLGDTAMYLCATSRDLAGGNEQFFGPGTRLTVL.